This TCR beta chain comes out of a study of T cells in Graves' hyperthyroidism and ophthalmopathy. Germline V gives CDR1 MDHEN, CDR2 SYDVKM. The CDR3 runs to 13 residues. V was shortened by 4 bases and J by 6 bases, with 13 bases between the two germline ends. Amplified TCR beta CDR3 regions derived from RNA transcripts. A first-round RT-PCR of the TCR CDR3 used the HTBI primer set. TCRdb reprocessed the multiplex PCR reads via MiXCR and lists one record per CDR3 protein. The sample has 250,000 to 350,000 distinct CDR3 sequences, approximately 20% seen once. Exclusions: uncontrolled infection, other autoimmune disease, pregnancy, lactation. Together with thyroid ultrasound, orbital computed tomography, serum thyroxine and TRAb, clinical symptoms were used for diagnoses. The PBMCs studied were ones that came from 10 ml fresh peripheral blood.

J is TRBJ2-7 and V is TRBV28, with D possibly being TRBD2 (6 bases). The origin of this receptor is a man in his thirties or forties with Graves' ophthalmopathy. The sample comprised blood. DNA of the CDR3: TGTGCCAGCAGTTGGGTAGCGGAAATCGAGCAGTACTTC. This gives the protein CASSWVAEIEQYF.